This TCR beta chain was documented in a study of T cell changes during pregnancy in multiple sclerosis. The data were produced by immunoSEQ multiplex PCR, yet TCRdb's version contains in-frame clones alone and is incomplete. Of roughly 59,000 clones in the sample, around 93% were seen once. Between the trimmed V and J ends, which lost 6 bases and 0 bases, there was a span of 13 bases. The length of the CDR3 is 15 residues. From germline, CDR1 is MNHNY and CDR2 SVGAGI (reference sequence). The rearrangement links TRBV6-6 to TRBJ2-3; possibly TRBD1 for D (5 bases). Sample: CD8+ T cells from peripheral blood mononuclear cells, taken in the second trimester of pregnancy. The source of this sequence is a female donor with multiple sclerosis, enrolled in a pregnancy study. The chain's CDR3 is CASSIGVISTDTQYF. The DNA of the CDR3 is TGTGCCAGCAGCATAGGGGTTATTAGCACAGATACGCAGTATTTT.